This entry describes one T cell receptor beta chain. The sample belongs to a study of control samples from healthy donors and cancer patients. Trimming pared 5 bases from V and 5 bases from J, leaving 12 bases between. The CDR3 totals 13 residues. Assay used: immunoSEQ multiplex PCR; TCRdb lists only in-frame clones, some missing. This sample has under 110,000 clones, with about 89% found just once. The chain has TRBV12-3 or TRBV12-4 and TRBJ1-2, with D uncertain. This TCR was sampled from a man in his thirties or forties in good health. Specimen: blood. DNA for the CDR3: TGTGCCAGCAGTCCGCACGTTTTATATGGCTACACCTTC. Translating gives CASSPHVLYGYTF.